What follows are 25 T cell receptor beta chains derived from one specimen sequenced in a study of shared clonotypes between healthy human individuals. The table came from immunoSEQ multiplex PCR; TCRdb's copy has only in-frame clones and leaves some out. This table has hundreds of thousands of clones, more than 75% appearing once. The sequencing sample was made of PBMCs. The receptors were gathered from a woman aged 40 to 50 in good health. Some clones in this sample may be carry-over from other donors' samples.

As regards this clone: The junction departs from the called germline gene at one end, perhaps through a read error. The rearrangement uses TRBV13 and TRBJ2-7; D could derive from TRBD1 or TRBD2 (5 bases each). Germline V gives CDR1 PRHDT, CDR2 FYEKMQ (reference sequence). The CDR3 contains 13 residues. The CDR3 nucleotides read TGTGCCAGCAGCCTAGGGGAGTTCTACGAGCAGTACTTC. The encoded protein is CASSLGEFYEQYF.

This clone was recorded only once. The CDR3 sequence is CASGGFGTDSYEQYF. The CDR3 bases are TGTGCCAGCGGGGGTTTTGGGACAGACTCCTACGAGCAGTACTTC. The V and J genes are TRBV6-1 and TRBJ2-7; the match to TRBD1 covers 7 bases. Germline lookup yields CDR1 MNHNS and CDR2 SASEGT. The CDR3 is made up of 15 amino acids. With V trimmed by 8 bases and J by 0 bases, 10 bases remained unmatched.

This chain connects TRBV6-5 to TRBJ2-1; D remains ambiguous. The germline V gene encodes CDR1 MNHEY and CDR2 SVGAGI. The CDR3 has 13 amino acids. V lost 5 bases, J lost 8 bases, and 13 bases lay in between. CDR3 sequence: CASSPHQDDEQFF. CDR3 coding DNA: TGTGCCAGCAGTCCACACCAGGACGATGAGCAGTTCTTC.

This chain joins TRBV7-8 and TRBJ1-5; D ambiguous. The CDR3 is 13 residues long. V lost 5 bases to trimming and J lost 3 bases, with 8 bases between them. CDR1 is SGHVS, CDR2 FQNEAQ, per germline. The DNA for the CDR3 is TGTGCCAGCAGCACGACAATCAATCAGCCCCAGCATTTT. Translating gives CASSTTINQPQHF.

The V and J genes are TRBV19 and TRBJ2-7; TRBD2 aligns across 7 bases. The CDR3 runs 15 residues. V lost 4 bases, J lost 4 bases, and 10 bases stayed unmatched. Germline values: CDR1 LNHDA, CDR2 SQIVND (reference sequence). The CDR3 DNA sequence: TGTGCCAGTAGTACCCTTGTGGGAGGGTCTTACGAGCAGTACTTC. This sequence encodes CASSTLVGGSYEQYF.

The chain employs TRBV5-1 and TRBJ2-7; 10 bases fit TRBD2. The CDR3 totals 15 residues. The V gene's germline CDR1 is SGHRS and CDR2 YFSETQ. Trimming took 4 bases from V and 3 from J; bases not matched to a gene: 7. CDR3 in DNA: TGCGCCAGCAGCCCTGGGCTAGCGGGAGTCTACGAGCAGTACTTC. Translating it yields CASSPGLAGVYEQYF.

This clone came up once. V is TRBV11-2 and J is TRBJ1-1; D gene ambiguous. V dropped 3 bases and J dropped 1 base, with 9 bases sitting between them. The CDR3 consists of 14 residues. CDR1 is SGHAT, CDR2 FQNNGV, per germline. CDR3 bases: TGTGCCAGCAGCTTCGGCCCTGGGAACACTGAAGCTTTCTTT. Translated: CASSFGPGNTEAFF.

This clone is a singleton in its sample. The chain is built from TRBV7-2 and TRBJ1-3, with D unresolved. Trimming took 2 bases from V and 0 from J, leaving 11 bases between them. This CDR3 comprises 16 residues. Germline V gives CDR1 SGHTA, CDR2 FQGNSA. The DNA of the CDR3 is TGTGCCAGCAGCTTAAACGCAGCGAACTCTGGAAACACCATATATTTT. This gives the protein CASSLNAANSGNTIYF.

The chain couples TRBV4-2 to TRBJ2-1; 16 bases match TRBD2. V gave up 2 bases and J gave up 6 bases; unmatched junction bases: 4. The CDR3 has 17 amino acids. CDR1 is LGHNA, CDR2 YNFKEQ, per germline. The CDR3 DNA reads as TGTGCCAGCAGCCAACCAGGGACTAGCGGGAGGGCCAATGAGCAGTTCTTC. It translates to CASSQPGTSGRANEQFF.

As to this clone: A far larger clone is one base from this, pointing to a likely read error. V and J are TRBV30 and TRBJ2-5; TRBD1 might be the D (6 bases). The CDR3 runs 14 residues. V lost 5 bases to trimming and J lost 2 bases, with 15 bases between them. Germline CDR1 and CDR2: GTSNPN and SVGIG (reference sequence). CDR3: CAWGRQVRQETQYF. The DNA of the CDR3 is TGTGCCTGGGGCCGACAGGTTCGACAAGAGACCCAGTACTTC.

The CDR3 nucleotides read TGTGCCAGCAGTACTACTCCGAATGAAAAACTGTTTTTT. Its translation is CASSTTPNEKLFF. The rearrangement joins TRBV28 to TRBJ1-4; D remains unclear. The ends were cut back, 5 bases at V and 5 bases at J, with 9 bases in the middle. This CDR3 is built from 13 residues. Germline V gives CDR1 MDHEN, CDR2 SYDVKM.

The chain has TRBV4-3 and TRBJ2-4; no clear D gene. The CDR3 has 15 residues. V was trimmed by 1 base and J by 7 bases, leaving 14 bases between them. Germline V gives CDR1 LGHNA, CDR2 YSLEER. The CDR3 DNA reads TGCGCCAGCAGCCAAGGGTGGGAAGGTGGTAACATTCAGTACTTC. The encoded protein is CASSQGWEGGNIQYF.

V is TRBV27 and J is TRBJ2-7; the match to TRBD1 covers 10 bases. Germline values: CDR1 MNHEY, CDR2 SMNVEV (reference sequence). J lost 0 bases, V lost 1 base, and 9 bases had no gene match. The CDR3 is 18 amino acids. The CDR3 spells CASSLYGGTGAFSYEQYF. CDR3 DNA sequence: TGTGCCAGCAGTTTATATGGGGGGACAGGGGCTTTCTCCTACGAGCAGTACTTC.

The J gene is TRBJ2-5, the V gene TRBV28; 7 nucleotides match TRBD2. Germline CDR1 and CDR2: MDHEN and SYDVKM. V was clipped by 5 bases and J by 4 bases; unmatched bases: 10. The CDR3 contains 15 residues. The CDR3 loop reads CASSTGGVAGETQYF. CDR3 DNA: TGTGCCAGCAGTACCGGGGGAGTAGCGGGAGAGACCCAGTACTTC. Together with reference TRBV28 and TRBJ2-5, the CDR3 gives the full variable domain: DVKVTQSSRYLVKRTGEKVFLECVQDMDHENMFWYRQDPGLGLRLIYFSYDVKMKEKGDIPEGYSVSREKKERFSLILESASTNQTSMYLCASSTGGVAGETQYFGPGTRLLVL.

This clone turned up a few times. V is TRBV7-9 and J is TRBJ1-6, with 7 positions matching TRBD1. Germline V gene sequence: CDR1 SEHNR, CDR2 FQNEAQ (reference sequence). CDR3 size: 14 residues. Trimming cost V 5 bases and J 8 bases; bases outside gene matches: 6. The CDR3 here is CASSRGQPDSPLHF. The CDR3 nucleotides are TGTGCCAGCAGCCGGGGACAGCCAGATTCACCCCTCCACTTT.

This clone was detected only a few times. The V and J genes are TRBV6-1 and TRBJ1-2; D is possibly TRBD1 (5 bases). The V gene's germline CDR1 is MNHNS and CDR2 SASEGT. The CDR3 covers 12 residues. V lost 8 bases and J 4 bases, leaving 11 bases between the germline ends. CDR3 nucleotides: TGTGCCAGCTCCCGGGACGGCTATGGCTACACCTTC. Translation: CASSRDGYGYTF.

The chain joins TRBV21-1 to TRBJ2-7; the table's D gene call, TRBD2, was not cross checked with the DNA. TRBV21-1 is described as a pseudogene. The CDR3 runs to 18 residues. The CDR3 sequence: CASSKEVTSGRAYYEQYF. In DNA form, the CDR3 reads TGTGCCAGCAGCAAAGAGGTGACTAGCGGGAGGGCCTACTACGAGCAGTACTTC.

The chain has TRBV5-1 and TRBJ2-5; 8 bases fit TRBD2. From germline, CDR1 is SGHRS and CDR2 YFSETQ. CDR3 length: 15 amino acids. J lost 1 base, V lost 3 bases, and 5 bases had no gene match. This CDR3 reads CASSSIAGIQETQYF. CDR3 DNA sequence: TGCGCCAGCAGCTCGATAGCGGGGATCCAAGAGACCCAGTACTTC.

This chain joins TRBV28 and TRBJ2-7; 8 bases are shared with TRBD2. Trimming removed 10 bases from V and 2 bases from J; junction bases left unmatched: 10. The CDR3 has 14 amino acids. Germline lookup yields CDR1 MDHEN and CDR2 SYDVKM. CDR3 sequence: CAIRSPGLAYEQYF. The CDR3 DNA sequence: TGTGCCATCCGCTCTCCGGGACTAGCCTACGAGCAGTACTTC.

V usage is TRBV7-3 and J usage is TRBJ2-2; TRBD2 aligns across 8 bases. Germline V gives CDR1 SGHTA, CDR2 FQGTGA. V shed 4 bases, J shed 4 bases, and the junction held 11 bases outside the gene matches. The CDR3 contains 17 residues. In nucleotides, the CDR3 is TGTGCCAGCAGCTCCCAACCGACTAGCGATTTCACCGGGGAGCTGTTTTTT. Translated, it gives CASSSQPTSDFTGELFF.

CDR3 amino acids: CASSINEKLFF. Written as DNA, the CDR3 is TGTGCCAGCAGCATTAATGAAAAACTGTTTTTT. The rearrangement joins TRBV7-2 to TRBJ1-4; no definite D call. This CDR3 is 11 amino acids long. Germline V gene sequence: CDR1 SGHTA, CDR2 FQGNSA. V lost 5 bases to trimming and J lost 4 bases, with 2 bases between them.

The chain joins TRBV30 to TRBJ2-5; D is ambiguous. The better agreement between TRBJ2-7 and the DNA end casts doubt on the J call. The CDR3 extends over 13 amino acids. CDR1 and CDR2 (germline): GTSNPN, SVGIG (reference sequence). CDR3 residues: CAWRPVPTYEQYF. The CDR3 DNA follows: TGTGCCTGGAGGCCCGTGCCTACCTACGAGCAGTACTTC.

Only one count was recorded for this clone. The V gene is TRBV27, the J gene TRBJ2-7; maybe TRBD1 (5 bases). The CDR3 runs to 14 residues. The V gene lost 4 bases and the J gene lost 0 bases, with 10 bases spanning the gap. Germline CDR1 and CDR2: MNHEY and SMNVEV (reference sequence). The CDR3 DNA reads TGTGCCAGCAGTTACAGGCCAAACTCCTACGAGCAGTACTTC. Translating it yields CASSYRPNSYEQYF.

The V gene is TRBV7-9, the J gene TRBJ2-5; 7 bases match TRBD2. The V segment lost 5 bases and the J segment 2 bases; nucleotides outside the gene matches: 2. Germline loops: CDR1 SEHNR, CDR2 FQNEAQ (reference sequence). This CDR3 has 13 amino acids. The chain's CDR3 is CASSTGGQETQYF. CDR3 DNA: TGTGCCAGCAGCACCGGGGGGCAAGAGACCCAGTACTTC.

This chain uses TRBV4-2 with TRBJ1-2; D ambiguous. The CDR3 has 15 amino acids. The V and J ends lost 0 bases and 2 bases respectively, with 10 bases between them. Germline values: CDR1 LGHNA, CDR2 YNFKEQ. The CDR3 DNA sequence: TGTGCCAGCAGCCAAGAACGGAGATACAACTATGGCTACACCTTC. This gives the protein CASSQERRYNYGYTF.